A single sample is the source of the 3 T cell receptor beta chains below, sequenced in a study of blood T cell repertoires in COVID-19. The assay was immunoSEQ multiplex PCR, and TCRdb's table has in-frame clones only and misses some. Counted here are about 180,000 clones, 88% occurring once; the ten biggest clones make up roughly 9%. Input material: PBMCs or T cells enriched from blood (not recorded which). Receptors were obtained from a woman under 30 who had recovered from COVID-19.

This clone was recorded only once. The chain recombines TRBV3-1 (or the pseudogene TRBV3-2) with TRBJ1-3; a possible D gene is TRBD1 (6 bases). CDR3 length: 17 residues. Trimming stripped 4 bases from V and 0 bases from J, with 16 bases between. Germline lookup yields CDR1 LGHDT and CDR2 YNNKEL (reference sequence). The CDR3 here is CASSPRGGDGSGNTIYF. The CDR3 DNA follows: TGTGCCAGCAGCCCTCGAGGGGGGGATGGCTCTGGAAACACCATATATTTT.

This clone has only a few counts. This chain links TRBV6-4 with TRBJ2-1, with D perhaps matching TRBD1 (6 bases). The germline V gene encodes CDR1 MRHNA and CDR2 SNTAGT. The CDR3 is 16 residues long. V was shortened by 2 bases and J by 0 bases, with 11 bases between the two germline ends. In DNA form, the CDR3 reads TGTGCCAGCAGTGACGAGGGGGTCGGCTCCTACAATGAGCAGTTCTTC. Protein: CASSDEGVGSYNEQFF.

The sample holds many counts of this clone. The V and J genes are TRBV19 and TRBJ2-7; 10 positions match TRBD2. The J segment lost 7 bases and the V segment lost 5 bases, leaving 5 bases of the junction unmatched. Germline V lookup: CDR1 LNHDA, CDR2 SQIVND (reference sequence). The CDR3 extends over 13 amino acids. CDR3 loop: CASSVLLAGEQYF. As DNA, the CDR3 is TGTGCCAGTAGTGTATTACTAGCGGGAGAGCAGTACTTC.